This T cell receptor (beta chain) was found in a study of technical replicates of blood from several donors. Germline V lookup: CDR1 LGHNA, CDR2 YNFKEQ. Trimming shortened V by 0 bases and J by 4 bases, and 9 bases separated the two germline ends. The CDR3 contains 15 residues. Using immunoSEQ multiplex PCR, the repertoire was profiled, and TCRdb retains in-frame clones only, with some absent. The sample contains about 84,000 clones, roughly 97% of which appear only once. The clonotype originates from a human donor in good health. The rearrangement uses TRBV4-2 and TRBJ1-4, with D unclear. The sample taken for sequencing was T cells isolated from PBMCs. The CDR3 coding sequence is TGTGCCAGCAGCCAAGATTGGCAGATTAATGAAAAACTGTTTTTT. Residues: CASSQDWQINEKLFF.